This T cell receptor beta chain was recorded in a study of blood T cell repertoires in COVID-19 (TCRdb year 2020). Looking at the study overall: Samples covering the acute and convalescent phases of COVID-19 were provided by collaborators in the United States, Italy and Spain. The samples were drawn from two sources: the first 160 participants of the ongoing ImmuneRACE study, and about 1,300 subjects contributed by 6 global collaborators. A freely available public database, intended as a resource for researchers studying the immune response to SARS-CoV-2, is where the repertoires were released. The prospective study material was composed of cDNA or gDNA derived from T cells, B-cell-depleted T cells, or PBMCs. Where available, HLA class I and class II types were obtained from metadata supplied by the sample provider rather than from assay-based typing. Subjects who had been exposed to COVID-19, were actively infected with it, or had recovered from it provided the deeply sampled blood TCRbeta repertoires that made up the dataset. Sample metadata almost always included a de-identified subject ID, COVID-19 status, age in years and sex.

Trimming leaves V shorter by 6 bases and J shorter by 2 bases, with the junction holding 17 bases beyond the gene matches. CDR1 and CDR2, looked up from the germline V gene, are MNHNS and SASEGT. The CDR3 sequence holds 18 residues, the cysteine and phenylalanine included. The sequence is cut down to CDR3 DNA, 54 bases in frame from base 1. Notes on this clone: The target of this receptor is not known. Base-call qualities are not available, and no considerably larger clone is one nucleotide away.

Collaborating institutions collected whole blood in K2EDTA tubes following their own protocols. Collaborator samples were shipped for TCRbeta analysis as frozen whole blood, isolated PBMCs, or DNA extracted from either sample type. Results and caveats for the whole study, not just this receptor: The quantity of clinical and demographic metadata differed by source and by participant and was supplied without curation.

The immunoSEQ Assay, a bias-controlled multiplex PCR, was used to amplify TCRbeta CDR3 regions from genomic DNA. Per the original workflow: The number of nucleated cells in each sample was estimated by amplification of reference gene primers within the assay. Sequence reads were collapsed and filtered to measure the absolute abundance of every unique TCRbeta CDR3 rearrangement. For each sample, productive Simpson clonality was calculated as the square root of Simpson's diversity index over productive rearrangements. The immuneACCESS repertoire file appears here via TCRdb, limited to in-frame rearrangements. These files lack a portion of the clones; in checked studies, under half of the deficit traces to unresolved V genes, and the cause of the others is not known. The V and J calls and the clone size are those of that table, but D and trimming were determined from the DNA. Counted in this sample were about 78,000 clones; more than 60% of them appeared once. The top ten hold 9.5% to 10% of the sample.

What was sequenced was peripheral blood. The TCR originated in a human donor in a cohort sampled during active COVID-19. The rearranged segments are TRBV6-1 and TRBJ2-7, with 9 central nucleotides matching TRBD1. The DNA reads TGTGCCAGCAGAGAAAAGGACAGGGGCTTGGGGAACCCCTACGAGCAGTACTTC. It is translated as CASREKDRGLGNPYEQYF.